The entry below gives a single TCR beta chain sequence along with its context. This sample is drawn from a study of shared clonotypes between healthy human individuals. Study-level information: Three plates each covered CD4 naive and memory; CD8 naive two, CD8 memory one.

The data were produced by immunoSEQ multiplex PCR, yet TCRdb's version contains in-frame clones alone and is incomplete. The sample holds about 2.3 million clones, less than 95% seen once. Germline V lookup: CDR1 MDHEN, CDR2 SYDVKM. Deletions cut 1 base from V and 2 bases from J, with 9 bases between. The CDR3 extends over 15 amino acids. V is TRBV28 and J is TRBJ2-1, with D maybe TRBD1 (6 bases). Sequencing input: naive CD4+ T cells from PBMCs. Subset in this sample: CD45RA+ positively selected. The receptor's source is a young man in good health. Some clones in this sample may be carry-over from other donors' samples. CDR3 sequence: CASSLSGVPYNEQFF. DNA for the CDR3: TGTGCCAGCAGTTTATCAGGGGTCCCCTACAATGAGCAGTTCTTC. The variable domain in full, completed from reference TRBV28 and TRBJ2-1, reads DVKVTQSSRYLVKRTGEKVFLECVQDMDHENMFWYRQDPGLGLRLIYFSYDVKMKEKGDIPEGYSVSREKKERFSLILESASTNQTSMYLCASSLSGVPYNEQFFGPGTRLTVL.